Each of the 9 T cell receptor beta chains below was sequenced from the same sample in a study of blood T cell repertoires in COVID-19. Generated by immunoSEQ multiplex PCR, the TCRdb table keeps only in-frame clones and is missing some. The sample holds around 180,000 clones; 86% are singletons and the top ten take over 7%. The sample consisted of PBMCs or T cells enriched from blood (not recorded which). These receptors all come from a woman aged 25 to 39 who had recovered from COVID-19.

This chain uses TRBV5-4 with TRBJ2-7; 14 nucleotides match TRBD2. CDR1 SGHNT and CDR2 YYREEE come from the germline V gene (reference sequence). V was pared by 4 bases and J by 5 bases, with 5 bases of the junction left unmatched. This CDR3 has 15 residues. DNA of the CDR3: TGTGCCAGCAGCGTAACGGGACTAGCGGGAGACGAGCAGTACTTC. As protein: CASSVTGLAGDEQYF.

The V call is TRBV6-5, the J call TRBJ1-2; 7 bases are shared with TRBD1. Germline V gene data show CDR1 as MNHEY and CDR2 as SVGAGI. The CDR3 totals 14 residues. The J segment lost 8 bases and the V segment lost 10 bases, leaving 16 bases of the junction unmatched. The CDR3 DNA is TGTGCCAACTCCATTGAAACAGGGGTAGGAGGCTACACCTTC. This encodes CANSIETGVGGYTF.

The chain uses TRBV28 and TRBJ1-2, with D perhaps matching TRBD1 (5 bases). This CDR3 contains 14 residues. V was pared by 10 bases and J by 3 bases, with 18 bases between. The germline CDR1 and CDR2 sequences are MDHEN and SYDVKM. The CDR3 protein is CATRFQGSDYGYTF. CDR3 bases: TGTGCCACCAGGTTCCAGGGCTCGGACTATGGCTACACCTTC.

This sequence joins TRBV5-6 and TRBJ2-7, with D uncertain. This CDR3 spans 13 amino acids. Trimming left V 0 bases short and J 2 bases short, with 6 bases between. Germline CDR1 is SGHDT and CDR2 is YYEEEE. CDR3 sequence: CASSLAETYEQYF. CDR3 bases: TGTGCCAGCAGCTTGGCGGAGACCTACGAGCAGTACTTC.

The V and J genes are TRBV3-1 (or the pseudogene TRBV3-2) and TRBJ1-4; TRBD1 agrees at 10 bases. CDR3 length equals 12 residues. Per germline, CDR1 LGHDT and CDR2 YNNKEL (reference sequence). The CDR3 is CVARDRGEKLFF. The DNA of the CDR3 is TGTGTGGCCCGGGACAGGGGTGAAAAACTGTTTTTT.

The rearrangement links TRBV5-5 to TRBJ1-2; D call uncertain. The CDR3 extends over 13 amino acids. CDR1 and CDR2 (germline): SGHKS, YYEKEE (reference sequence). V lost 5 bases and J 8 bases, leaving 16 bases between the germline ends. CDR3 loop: CASSEGSAWGYTF. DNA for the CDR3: TGTGCCAGCAGTGAGGGTAGTGCGTGGGGCTACACCTTC.

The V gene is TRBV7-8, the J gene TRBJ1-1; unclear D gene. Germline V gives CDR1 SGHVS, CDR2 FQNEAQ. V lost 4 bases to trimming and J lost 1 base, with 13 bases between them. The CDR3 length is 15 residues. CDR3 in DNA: TGTGCCAGCAGCTCCGGGTCTGTGTGGAACACTGAAGCTTTCTTT. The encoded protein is CASSSGSVWNTEAFF.

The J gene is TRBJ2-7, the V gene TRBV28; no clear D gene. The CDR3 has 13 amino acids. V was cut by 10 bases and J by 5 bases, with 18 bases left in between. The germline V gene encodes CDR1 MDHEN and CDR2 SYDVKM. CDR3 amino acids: CATLSPGLHEQYF. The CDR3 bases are TGTGCCACCCTTTCTCCGGGTTTACACGAGCAGTACTTC.

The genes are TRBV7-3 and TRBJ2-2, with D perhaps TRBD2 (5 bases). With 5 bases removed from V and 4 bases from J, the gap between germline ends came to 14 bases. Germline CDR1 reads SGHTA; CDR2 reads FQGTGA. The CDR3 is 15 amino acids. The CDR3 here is CASSKLGGGTGELFF. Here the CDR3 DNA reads TGTGCCAGCAGCAAACTCGGAGGTGGCACCGGGGAGCTGTTTTTT.